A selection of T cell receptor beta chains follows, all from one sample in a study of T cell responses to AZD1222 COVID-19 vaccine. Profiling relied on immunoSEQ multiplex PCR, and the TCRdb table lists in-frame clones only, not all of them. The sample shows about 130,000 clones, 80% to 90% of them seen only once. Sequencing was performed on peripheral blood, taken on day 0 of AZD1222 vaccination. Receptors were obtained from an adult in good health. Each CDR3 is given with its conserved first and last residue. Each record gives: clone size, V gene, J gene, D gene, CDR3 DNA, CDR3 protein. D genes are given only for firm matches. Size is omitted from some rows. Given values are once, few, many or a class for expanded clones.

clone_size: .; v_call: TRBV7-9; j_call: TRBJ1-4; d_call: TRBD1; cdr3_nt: TGTGCCAGCAGCTTAGGGGTAGGGACAGCAAATGAAAAACTGTTTTTT; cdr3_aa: CASSLGVGTANEKLFF
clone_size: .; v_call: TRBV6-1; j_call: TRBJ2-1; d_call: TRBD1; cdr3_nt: TGTGCCAGCAGTGAGGGGTTGGCCCTATGGGGACAGAAAAAATACAATGAGCAGTTCTTC; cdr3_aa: CASSEGLALWGQKKYNEQFF
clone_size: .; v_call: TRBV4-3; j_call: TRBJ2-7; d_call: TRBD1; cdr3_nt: TGCGCCAGCAGCCAAGAGGTTGGGACAGGGTTTTTCGAGCAGTACTTC; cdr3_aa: CASSQEVGTGFFEQYF
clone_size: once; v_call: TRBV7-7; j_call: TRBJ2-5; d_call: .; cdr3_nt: TGTGCCAGCAGCCCGGACAGTCAAGAGACCCAGTACTTC; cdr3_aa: CASSPDSQETQYF
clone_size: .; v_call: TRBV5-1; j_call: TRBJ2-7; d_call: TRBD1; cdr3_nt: TGCGCCAGCAGCCCAGGACAGGTCTTCGACGAGCAGTACTTC; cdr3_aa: CASSPGQVFDEQYF
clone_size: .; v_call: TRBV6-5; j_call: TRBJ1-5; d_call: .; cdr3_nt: TGTGCCAGCAGTACTGCGGGGAACGGCCAGCCCCAGCATTTT; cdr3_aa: CASSTAGNGQPQHF
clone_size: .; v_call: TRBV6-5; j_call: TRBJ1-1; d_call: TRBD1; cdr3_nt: TGTGCCAGCCTTAGACAGGGGGGATACACTGAAGCTTTCTTT; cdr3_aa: CASLRQGGYTEAFF
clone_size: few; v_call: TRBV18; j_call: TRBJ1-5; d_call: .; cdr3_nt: TGTGCCAGCTCACCACTCGCCGTCAATCAGCCCCAGCATTTT; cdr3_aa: CASSPLAVNQPQHF
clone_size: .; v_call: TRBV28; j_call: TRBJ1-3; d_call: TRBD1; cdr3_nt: TGTGCCAGCAGTTCGTCAGGGGGAAGAAACACCATATATTTT; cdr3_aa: CASSSSGGRNTIYF
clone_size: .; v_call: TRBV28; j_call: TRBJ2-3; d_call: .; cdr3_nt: TGTGCCAGCAGTTTAAGTGTCGGCGGGAGAGGGGGTACGCAGTATTTT; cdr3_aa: CASSLSVGGRGGTQYF
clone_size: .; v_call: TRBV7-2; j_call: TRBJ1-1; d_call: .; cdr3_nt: TGTGCCAGCAGCTCGATAGGGAGGACTGAAGCTTTCTTT; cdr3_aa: CASSSIGRTEAFF
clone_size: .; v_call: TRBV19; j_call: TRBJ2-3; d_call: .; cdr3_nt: TGTGCCAGTACCTCACTGGACAGAAATACGCAGTATTTT; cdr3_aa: CASTSLDRNTQYF
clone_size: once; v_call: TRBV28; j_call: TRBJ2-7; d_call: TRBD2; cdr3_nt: TGTGCCAGCAGGCCCAGCGGGAGCTCCTACGAGCAGTACTTC; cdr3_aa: CASRPSGSSYEQYF
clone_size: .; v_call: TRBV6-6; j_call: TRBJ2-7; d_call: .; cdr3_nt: TGTGCCAGCAGTTTCACAGGGTCTTCCTACGAGCAGTACTTC; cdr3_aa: CASSFTGSSYEQYF
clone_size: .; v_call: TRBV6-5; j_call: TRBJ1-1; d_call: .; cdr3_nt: TGTGCCAGCACCCCGGCACCGACGGGTGACACTGAAGCTTTCTTT; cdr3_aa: CASTPAPTGDTEAFF
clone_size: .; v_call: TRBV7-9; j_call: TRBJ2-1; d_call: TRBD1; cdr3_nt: TGTGCCAGCATGTCAAAGGGGGCAGGGTGGTTGGGCAATGAGCAGTTCTTC; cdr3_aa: CASMSKGAGWLGNEQFF
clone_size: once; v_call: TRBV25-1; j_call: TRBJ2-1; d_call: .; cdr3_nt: TGTGCCAGCAGTGAATCCTACTCCAGCTCCTACAATGAGCAGTTCTTC; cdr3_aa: CASSESYSSSYNEQFF
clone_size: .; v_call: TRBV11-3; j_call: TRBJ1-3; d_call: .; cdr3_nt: TGTGCCAGCAGCTTGGTCACAGGGCCAGGAAACACCATATATTTT; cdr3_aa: CASSLVTGPGNTIYF
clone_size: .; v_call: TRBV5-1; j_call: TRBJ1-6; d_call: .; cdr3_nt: TGCGCCAGCCGGGGGGTCGGGGATTCACCCCTCCACTTT; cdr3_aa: CASRGVGDSPLHF
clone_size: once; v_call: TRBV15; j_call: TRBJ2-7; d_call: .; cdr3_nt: TGTGCCACCAGCAGAGATGCAGGGACCTACGAGCAGTACTTC; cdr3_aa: CATSRDAGTYEQYF
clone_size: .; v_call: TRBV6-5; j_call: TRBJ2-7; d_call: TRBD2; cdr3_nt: TGTGCCAGCAGCTACGAGCAGCGGGGGGACAATAAGTACTTC; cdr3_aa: CASSYEQRGDNKYF
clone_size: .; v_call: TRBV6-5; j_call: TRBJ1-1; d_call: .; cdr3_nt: TGTGCCAGCGGCCACTCGAGGCAGGGCCGGACTGAAGCTTTCTTT; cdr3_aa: CASGHSRQGRTEAFF
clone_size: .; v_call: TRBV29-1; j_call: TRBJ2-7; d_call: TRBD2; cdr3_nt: TGCAGCGTTCGGGGGGTGTCCTACGAGCAGTACTTC; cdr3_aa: CSVRGVSYEQYF
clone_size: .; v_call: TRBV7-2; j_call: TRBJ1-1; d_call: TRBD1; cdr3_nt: TGTGCCAGCAGCTTATTTCCAGGGGGCAACACTGAAGCTTTCTTT; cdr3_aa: CASSLFPGGNTEAFF
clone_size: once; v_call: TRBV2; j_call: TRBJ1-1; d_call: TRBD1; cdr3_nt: TGTGCCGGTTTAACAGGGGAGGGGAACACTGAAGCTTTCTTT; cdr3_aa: CAGLTGEGNTEAFF
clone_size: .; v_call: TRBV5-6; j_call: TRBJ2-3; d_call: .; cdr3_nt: TGTGCCAGCAGCTTAGGGGACCCTGTCGATACGCAGTATTTT; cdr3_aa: CASSLGDPVDTQYF
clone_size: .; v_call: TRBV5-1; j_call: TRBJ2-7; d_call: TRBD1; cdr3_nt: TGCGCCAGCAGCTCCAGGACAGGGACCTACGAGCAGTACTTC; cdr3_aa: CASSSRTGTYEQYF
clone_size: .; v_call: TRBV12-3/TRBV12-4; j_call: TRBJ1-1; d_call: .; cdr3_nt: TGTGCCAGCAGTTTGGGTCGCCGCTGG; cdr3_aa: CASSLGRRW
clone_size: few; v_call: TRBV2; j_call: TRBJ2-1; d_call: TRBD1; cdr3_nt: TGTGCCAGCTACAGGGGAAATGAGCAGTTCTTC; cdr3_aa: CASYRGNEQFF
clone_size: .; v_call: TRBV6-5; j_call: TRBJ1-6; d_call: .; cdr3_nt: TGTGCCAGCCACCGGGGTAGAGAAAATTCACCCCTCCACTTT; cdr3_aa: CASHRGRENSPLHF
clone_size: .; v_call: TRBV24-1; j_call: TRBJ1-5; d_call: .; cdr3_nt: TGTGCCACCAGTGACACTTCTACACGTCAGCCCCAGCATTTT; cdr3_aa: CATSDTSTRQPQHF